This T cell receptor beta chain was retrieved from a study of blood T cell repertoires in COVID-19. Study-level information: In each case, the material was cDNA or gDNA derived from T cells, B-cell-depleted T cells, or PBMCs.

The ends were cut back, 5 bases at V and 4 bases at J, with 14 bases in the middle. The germline CDR1 and CDR2 sequences are LGHDT and YNNKEL (reference sequence). This CDR3 is built from 14 residues. This clone was picked up one time. Profiled with immunoSEQ multiplex PCR; TCRdb holds only in-frame clones, not every one. This sample has around 400,000 clones, with about 89% found just once. The rearrangement links TRBV3-1 (or the pseudogene TRBV3-2) to TRBJ1-1; weak D call: TRBD1 (5 bases). The source of this sequence is a woman in her thirties or forties who had been exposed to COVID-19. Sequencing was carried out using PBMCs or T cells enriched from blood (not recorded which). The CDR3 loop is CASSVYLGGTEAFF. The CDR3 nucleotides are TGTGCCAGCAGCGTCTACTTGGGGGGCACTGAAGCTTTCTTT.